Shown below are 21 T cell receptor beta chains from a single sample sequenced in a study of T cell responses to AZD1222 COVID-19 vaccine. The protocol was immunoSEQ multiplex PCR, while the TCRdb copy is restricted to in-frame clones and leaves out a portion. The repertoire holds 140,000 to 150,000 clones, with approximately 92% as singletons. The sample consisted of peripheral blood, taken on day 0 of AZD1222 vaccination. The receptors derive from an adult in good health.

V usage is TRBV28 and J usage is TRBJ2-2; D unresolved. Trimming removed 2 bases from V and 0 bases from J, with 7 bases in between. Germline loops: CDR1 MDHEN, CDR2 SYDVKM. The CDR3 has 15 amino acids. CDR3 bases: TGTGCCAGCAGTTTAACGGCAGCGAACACCGGGGAGCTGTTTTTT. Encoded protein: CASSLTAANTGELFF.

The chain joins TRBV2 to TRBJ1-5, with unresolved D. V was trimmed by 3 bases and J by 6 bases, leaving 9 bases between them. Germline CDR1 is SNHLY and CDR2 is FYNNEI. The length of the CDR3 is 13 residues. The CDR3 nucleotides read TGTGCCAGCAGTGAGTCTTGGGGTCAGCCCCAGCATTTT. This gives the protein CASSESWGQPQHF.

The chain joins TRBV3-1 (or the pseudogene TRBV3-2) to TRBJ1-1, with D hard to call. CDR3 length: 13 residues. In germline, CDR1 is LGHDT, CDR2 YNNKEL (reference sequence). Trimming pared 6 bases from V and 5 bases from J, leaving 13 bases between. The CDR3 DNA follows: TGTGCCAGCAGTATTATACGGGGAACTGAAGCTTTCTTT. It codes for CASSIIRGTEAFF.

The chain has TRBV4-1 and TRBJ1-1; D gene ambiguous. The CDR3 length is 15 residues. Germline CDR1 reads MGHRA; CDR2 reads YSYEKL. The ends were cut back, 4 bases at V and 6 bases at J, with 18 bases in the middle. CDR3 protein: CASSPPHRGGPEAFF. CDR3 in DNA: TGCGCCAGCAGCCCCCCCCACCGTGGTGGCCCTGAAGCTTTCTTT.

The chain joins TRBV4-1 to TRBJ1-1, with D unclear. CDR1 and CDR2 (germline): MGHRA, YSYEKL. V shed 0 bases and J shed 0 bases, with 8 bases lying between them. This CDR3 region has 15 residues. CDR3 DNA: TGCGCCAGCAGCCAAGATGTTGAGATGAACACTGAAGCTTTCTTT. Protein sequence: CASSQDVEMNTEAFF.

CDR3 DNA: TGTGCCAGCAGCGTCGACTCCACAGATACGCAGTATTTT. As protein: CASSVDSTDTQYF. The V and J genes are TRBV7-9 and TRBJ2-3, with D unclear. V lost 5 bases to trimming and J lost 2 bases, with 8 bases between them. The CDR3 is 13 amino acids. CDR1 and CDR2 from the germline V gene are SEHNR and FQNEAQ (reference sequence).

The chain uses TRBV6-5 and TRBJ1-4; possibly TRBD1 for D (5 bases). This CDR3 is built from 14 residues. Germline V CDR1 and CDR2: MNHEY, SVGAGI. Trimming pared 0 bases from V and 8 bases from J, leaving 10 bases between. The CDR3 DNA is TGTGCCAGCAGTTACTCAGGGGCGAGGGAAAAACTGTTTTTT. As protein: CASSYSGAREKLFF.

This chain's CDR3 is CASSLLAGNTIYF. The CDR3 DNA is TGTGCCAGCAGCTTACTCGCCGGGAACACCATATATTTT. This chain connects TRBV7-9 to TRBJ1-3, with D hard to call. Trimming removed 2 bases at V and 7 bases at J, with 9 bases between. This CDR3 is 13 amino acids long. Germline lookup yields CDR1 SEHNR and CDR2 FQNEAQ (reference sequence).

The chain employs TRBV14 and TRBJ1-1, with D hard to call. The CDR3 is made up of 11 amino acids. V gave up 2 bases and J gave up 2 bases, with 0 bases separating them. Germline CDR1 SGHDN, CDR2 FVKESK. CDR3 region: CASSQNTEAFF. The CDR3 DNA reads TGTGCCAGCAGCCAAAACACTGAAGCTTTCTTT.

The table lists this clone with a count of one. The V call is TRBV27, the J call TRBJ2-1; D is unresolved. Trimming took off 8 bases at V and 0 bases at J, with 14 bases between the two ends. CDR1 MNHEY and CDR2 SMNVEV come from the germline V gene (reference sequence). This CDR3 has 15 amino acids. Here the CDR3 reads CASSRGDSSYNEQFF. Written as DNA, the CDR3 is TGTGCCAGCTCTCGAGGAGATAGCTCCTACAATGAGCAGTTCTTC.

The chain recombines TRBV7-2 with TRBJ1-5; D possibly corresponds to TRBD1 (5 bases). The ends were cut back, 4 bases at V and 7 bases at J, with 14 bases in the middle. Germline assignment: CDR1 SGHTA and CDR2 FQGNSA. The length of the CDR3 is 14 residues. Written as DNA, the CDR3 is TGTGCCAGCAGCTCTAGAAGGGGTGGGCAGCCCCAGCATTTT. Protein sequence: CASSSRRGGQPQHF.

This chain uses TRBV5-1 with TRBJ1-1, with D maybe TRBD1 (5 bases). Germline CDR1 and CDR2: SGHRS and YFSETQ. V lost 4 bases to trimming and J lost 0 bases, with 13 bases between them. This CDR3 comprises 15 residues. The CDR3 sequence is CASSARQSMNTEAFF. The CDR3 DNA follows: TGCGCCAGCAGCGCCCGACAGAGTATGAACACTGAAGCTTTCTTT.

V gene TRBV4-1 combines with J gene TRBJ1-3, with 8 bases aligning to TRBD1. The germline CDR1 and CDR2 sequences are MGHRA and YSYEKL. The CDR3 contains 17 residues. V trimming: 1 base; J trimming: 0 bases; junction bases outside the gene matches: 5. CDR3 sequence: CASSQGGTGNSGNTIYF. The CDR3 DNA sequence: TGCGCCAGCAGCCAAGGGGGGACAGGCAACTCTGGAAACACCATATATTTT.

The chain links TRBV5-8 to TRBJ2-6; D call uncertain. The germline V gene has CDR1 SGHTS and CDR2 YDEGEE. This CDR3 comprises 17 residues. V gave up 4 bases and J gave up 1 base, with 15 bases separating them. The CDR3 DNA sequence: TGTGCCAGCAGCCCCATGACATTCCGGTCTGGGGCCAACGTCCTGACTTTC. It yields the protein CASSPMTFRSGANVLTF.

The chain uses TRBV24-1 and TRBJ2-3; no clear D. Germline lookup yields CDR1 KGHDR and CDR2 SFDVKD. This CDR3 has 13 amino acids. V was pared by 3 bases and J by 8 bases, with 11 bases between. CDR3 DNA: TGTGCCACCAGTGATATTGGGCTCCGTACGCAGTATTTT. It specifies CATSDIGLRTQYF.

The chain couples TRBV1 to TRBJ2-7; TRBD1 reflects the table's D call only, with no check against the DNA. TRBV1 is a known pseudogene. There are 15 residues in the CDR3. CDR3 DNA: TGCACCAGATGGACCGGAGCCCAGGGTGAATACGAGCAGTACTTC. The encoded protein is CTRWTGAQGEYEQYF.

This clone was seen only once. As DNA, the CDR3 is TGTGCCAGCAGCGTCGAGGGGGCTGGTGGCTACACCTTC. This sequence encodes CASSVEGAGGYTF. The V and J genes are TRBV9 and TRBJ1-2, with 7 bases matching TRBD1. Losses at the gene ends were 2 bases for V and 7 bases for J; bases not matched to a gene: 5. CDR3 length: 13 amino acids. CDR1 and CDR2 from the germline V gene are SGDLS and YYNGEE.

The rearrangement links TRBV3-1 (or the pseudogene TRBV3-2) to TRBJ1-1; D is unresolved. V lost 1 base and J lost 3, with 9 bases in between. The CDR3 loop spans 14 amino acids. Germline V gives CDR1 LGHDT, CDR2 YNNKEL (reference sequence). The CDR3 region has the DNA TGTGCCAGCAGCCAAGGGGGAGGAGACACTGAAGCTTTCTTT. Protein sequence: CASSQGGGDTEAFF.

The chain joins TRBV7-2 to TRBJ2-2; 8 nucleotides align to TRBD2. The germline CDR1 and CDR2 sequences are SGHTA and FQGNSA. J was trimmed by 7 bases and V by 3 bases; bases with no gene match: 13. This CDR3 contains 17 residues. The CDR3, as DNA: TGTGCCAGCAGCTTTCCCCCGGGGGGGGTCTCTGGCGGGGAGCTGTTTTTT. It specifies CASSFPPGGVSGGELFF. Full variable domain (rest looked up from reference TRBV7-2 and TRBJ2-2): GAGVSQSPSNKVTEKGKDVELRCDPISGHTALYWYRQSLGQGLEFLIYFQGNSAPDKSGLPSDRFSAERTGGSVSTLTIQRTQQEDSAVYLCASSFPPGGVSGGELFFGEGSRLTVL.

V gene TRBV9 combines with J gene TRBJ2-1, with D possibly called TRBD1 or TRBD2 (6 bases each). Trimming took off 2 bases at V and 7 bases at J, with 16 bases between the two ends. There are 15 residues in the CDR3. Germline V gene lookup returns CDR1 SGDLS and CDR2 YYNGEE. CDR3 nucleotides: TGTGCCAGCAGCGTTTCTTCAGGGGAGGTAAATGAGCAGTTCTTC. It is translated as CASSVSSGEVNEQFF. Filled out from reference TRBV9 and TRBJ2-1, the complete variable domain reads DSGVTQTPKHLITATGQRVTLRCSPRSGDLSVYWYQQSLDQGLQFLIQYYNGEERAKGNILERFSAQQFPDLHSELNLSSLELGDSALYFCASSVSSGEVNEQFFGPGTRLTVL.

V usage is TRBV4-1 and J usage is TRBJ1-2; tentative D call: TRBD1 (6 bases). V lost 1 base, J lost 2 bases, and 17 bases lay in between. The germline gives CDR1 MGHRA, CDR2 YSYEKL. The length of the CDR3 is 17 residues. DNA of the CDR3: TGCGCCAGCAGCCAAGCCCCAACAGGGCTCAGGAACTATGGCTACACCTTC. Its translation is CASSQAPTGLRNYGYTF.